A single sample is the source of the 18 T cell receptor beta chains below, sequenced in a study of blood T cell repertoires in COVID-19 (dated by TCRdb to 2018 to 2020). Receptor libraries were prepared by the immunoSEQ multiplex PCR assay. TCRdb holds this immuneACCESS table with in-frame rearrangements only. Some clones are missing; in checked studies, unresolved V genes explain under half, and the rest has no known cause. This sample is represented by fewer than 200,000 clones; 80% to 85% of them were singletons. Under 10% of the sample rests with the top ten. The sequenced material came from peripheral blood. The receptors stem from a woman in her 70s with COVID-19, enrolled during active disease.

The chain has TRBV2 and TRBJ2-2; 8 nucleotides align to TRBD2. Trimming took 0 bases from V and 4 from J; bases not matched to a gene: 4. There are 16 residues in the CDR3. Germline V gives CDR1 SNHLY, CDR2 FYNNEI. The CDR3 DNA sequence: TGTGCCAGCAGTGAAGCCCAGCGGGGGACCACCGGGGAGCTGTTTTTT. Encoded protein: CASSEAQRGTTGELFF.

The rearrangement uses TRBV6-5 and TRBJ2-7; 8 bases are shared with TRBD1. The J segment lost 2 bases and the V segment lost 2 bases, leaving 8 bases of the junction unmatched. This CDR3 spans 16 amino acids. Looked up from germline, CDR1 is MNHEY and CDR2 is SVGAGI. The CDR3: CASSYVGTGVPYEQYF. The CDR3 bases are TGTGCCAGCAGTTACGTTGGGACAGGCGTACCCTACGAGCAGTACTTC.

This clone was counted between two and nine times. In the same sample, other DNA sequences code for this CDR3. The chain couples TRBV28 to TRBJ1-1; a weak D match, TRBD1 (5 bases). The CDR3 totals 14 residues. V was trimmed by 6 bases and J by 1 base, leaving 12 bases between them. CDR1 MDHEN and CDR2 SYDVKM come from the germline V gene. CDR3 loop: CASSSGRGNTEAFF. CDR3 nucleotide sequence: TGTGCCAGCAGCTCAGGGCGGGGGAACACTGAAGCTTTCTTT.

The gene calls are TRBV6-5 and TRBJ1-1; 7 positions agree with TRBD1. The CDR3 covers 14 residues. Trimming removed 6 bases from V and 6 bases from J; junction bases left unmatched: 10. Germline V gene sequence: CDR1 MNHEY, CDR2 SVGAGI. The CDR3 sequence: CASSDTTGSAEAFF. Here the CDR3 DNA reads TGTGCCAGCAGCGACACGACAGGGAGCGCTGAAGCTTTCTTT.

The chain uses TRBV24-1 and TRBJ2-3; D might be TRBD1 (5 bases). Germline V gene lookup returns CDR1 KGHDR and CDR2 SFDVKD. Trimming took off 2 bases at V and 4 bases at J, with 9 bases between the two ends. This CDR3 is 14 amino acids long. This CDR3 reads CATSDYLGADTQYF. CDR3 DNA: TGTGCCACCAGTGATTATCTAGGGGCAGATACGCAGTATTTT.

This chain links TRBV28 with TRBJ1-2; tentatively, D is TRBD1 (5 bases). CDR1 is MDHEN and CDR2 is SYDVKM in the germline V gene. CDR3 size: 12 residues. V lost 5 bases and J 1 base, leaving 5 bases between the germline ends. This CDR3 is CASSDSNYGYTF. The CDR3 bases are TGTGCCAGCAGTGACAGTAACTATGGCTACACCTTC.

This sequence joins TRBV3-1 (or the pseudogene TRBV3-2) and TRBJ2-5, with 15 bases identical to TRBD2. The length of the CDR3 is 16 residues. Germline lookup yields CDR1 LGHDT and CDR2 YNNKEL (reference sequence). J gave up 4 bases and V 4 bases, and 4 bases lay outside the gene matches. The CDR3 DNA follows: TGTGCCAGCAGCCTAGCGGGACTAGCGGGAGGAGAGACCCAGTACTTC. Its translation is CASSLAGLAGGETQYF.

This clone was seen a single time. For the CDR3, the DNA is TGCGCCAGCAGCTTGGTCCCCTTCCCCTACAATGAGCAGTTCTTC. The encoded protein is CASSLVPFPYNEQFF. V gene TRBV5-1 combines with J gene TRBJ2-1; D unclear. Germline V gives CDR1 SGHRS, CDR2 YFSETQ. The CDR3 runs 15 residues. The V and J ends lost 0 bases and 2 bases respectively, with 9 bases between them. Full variable domain (missing parts from reference TRBV5-1 and TRBJ2-1): KAGVTQTPRYLIKTRGQQVTLSCSPISGHRSVSWYQQTPGQGLQFLFEYFSETQRNKGNFPGRFSGRQFSNSRSEMNVSTLELGDSALYLCASSLVPFPYNEQFFGPGTRLTVL.

In the case of this clone: Other DNA sequences of this sample code for an identical CDR3. The chain uses TRBV3-1 (or the pseudogene TRBV3-2) and TRBJ2-1; tentative D call: TRBD1 (6 bases). V was cut by 1 base and J by 9 bases, with 7 bases left in between. Germline V gives CDR1 LGHDT, CDR2 YNNKEL (reference sequence). The CDR3 length is 12 residues. The CDR3: CASSQARGEQFF. The CDR3 DNA reads as TGTGCCAGCAGCCAAGCCAGGGGTGAGCAGTTCTTC.

The chain links TRBV6-5 to TRBJ1-1, with D unresolved. The CDR3 is made up of 14 amino acids. V lost 0 bases to trimming and J lost 5 bases, with 10 bases between them. Germline CDR1 reads MNHEY; CDR2 reads SVGAGI. The DNA for the CDR3 is TGTGCCAGCAGTTACTCGCCGGGCGGGACTGAAGCTTTCTTT. This codes for CASSYSPGGTEAFF.

The CDR3 DNA sequence: TGTGCCAGCAGCTCAGTGGGGGCGTCAAATAATTCACCCCTCCACTTT. Translation gives CASSSVGASNNSPLHF. V and J are TRBV9 and TRBJ1-6, with a tentative D call TRBD1 (6 bases). This CDR3 has 16 amino acids. Germline CDR1 and CDR2: SGDLS and YYNGEE. The V end lost 4 bases, the J end lost 5 bases, and 16 bases lay between the germline ends.

The chain has TRBV30 and TRBJ1-5, with TRBD1 matching over 8 bases. This CDR3 is 15 amino acids long. The junction had 9 bases not matched to a gene; V was cut back by 2 bases and J by 6 bases. The germline V gene has CDR1 GTSNPN and CDR2 SVGIG (reference sequence). The chain's CDR3 is CAWSSSTGGSQPQHF. CDR3 sequence (DNA): TGTGCCTGGAGTTCATCAACAGGGGGTAGTCAGCCCCAGCATTTT. The full variable domain, rest sourced from reference TRBV30 and TRBJ1-5, is SQTIHQWPATLVQPVGSPLSLECTVEGTSNPNLYWYRQAAGRGLQLLFYSVGIGQISSEVPQNLSASRPQDRQFILSSKKLLLSDSGFYLCAWSSSTGGSQPQHFGDGTRLSIL.

This chain connects TRBV20-1 to TRBJ2-7; tentatively, D is TRBD2 (5 bases). V was shortened by 6 bases and J by 5 bases, with 11 bases between the two germline ends. The CDR3 loop spans 11 amino acids. Per the germline V gene, CDR1 is DFQATT and CDR2 is SNEGSKA (reference sequence). In DNA form, the CDR3 reads TGCAGTGCGGAGGCAGTCCACGAGCAGTACTTC. It encodes CSAEAVHEQYF.

V gene TRBV6-5 combines with J gene TRBJ2-7; 10 bases map to TRBD2. Germline V CDR1 and CDR2: MNHEY, SVGAGI. There are 13 residues in the CDR3. V trimming: 7 bases; J trimming: 3 bases; junction bases outside the gene matches: 3. The CDR3 here is CASIPSGSYEQYF. The CDR3 DNA sequence: TGTGCCAGCATCCCTAGCGGGAGCTACGAGCAGTACTTC.

V is TRBV28 and J is TRBJ1-1; 7 nucleotides line up with TRBD1. The J segment lost 11 bases and the V segment lost 9 bases, leaving 9 bases of the junction unmatched. The germline CDR1 and CDR2 sequences are MDHEN and SYDVKM. This CDR3 has 11 residues. The CDR3 DNA is TGTGCCAGTGGGACAGCGCAATGGGCTTTCTTT. Its protein product is CASGTAQWAFF.

The rearrangement joins TRBV28 to TRBJ2-6, with 7 bases identical to TRBD2. There are 16 residues in the CDR3. Germline CDR1 and CDR2: MDHEN and SYDVKM. The CDR3 reads CAARAGDDPRVNVLTF. The CDR3 DNA follows: TGTGCGGCACGGGCGGGGGACGACCCCCGGGTCAACGTCCTGACTTTC.

This sequence joins TRBV3-1 (or the pseudogene TRBV3-2) and TRBJ2-5; the match to TRBD2 covers 12 bases. CDR3 length: 16 residues. The junction had 0 bases not matched to a gene; V was cut back by 1 base and J by 0 bases. Germline CDR1 reads LGHDT; CDR2 reads YNNKEL (reference sequence). CDR3 protein: CASSQGTSGDQETQYF. In nucleotides, the CDR3 is TGTGCCAGCAGCCAAGGGACTAGCGGGGACCAAGAGACCCAGTACTTC.

This chain uses TRBV28 with TRBJ1-1; TRBD1 is a possible D gene (5 bases). This CDR3 spans 16 amino acids. Deletions cut 3 bases from V and 0 bases from J, with 14 bases between. The germline V gene encodes CDR1 MDHEN and CDR2 SYDVKM. The CDR3 region is CASSFHRQRMNTEAFF. As DNA, the CDR3 is TGTGCCAGCAGTTTCCACAGACAGAGAATGAACACTGAAGCTTTCTTT.